This TCR beta chain was profiled in a study of OX40 agonist ivuxolimab in advanced cancers. Study summary: Therapy given before enrollment (anti-PD-1, anti-PD-L1 or anti-CTLA-4) was allowed, and under 45% had some.

Data came from immunoSEQ multiplex PCR; TCRdb stores just in-frame clones and leaves some out. Of over 50,000 clones detected, roughly 90% appear once; the ten largest clones hold approximately 1.4%. The CDR3 totals 14 residues. CDR1 and CDR2 (germline): LNHDA, SQIVND (reference sequence). V gave up 7 bases and J gave up 3 bases; unmatched junction bases: 6. As for this clone: The antigen is unknown.

Study results and limitations: At 0.1 to 3.0 mg/kg and by week 6, CD4+ and CD8+ T cells in the blood had expanded clonally. The study found among the lowest clonal expansion in partial responders at 0.1-3.0 mg/kg. CD8+ T cells were the subset that, on average, had more expanded clones than CD4+.

The rearrangement joins TRBV19 to TRBJ1-5; 7 nucleotides match TRBD1. Material: CD4+ or CD8+ T cells sorted from blood, obtained in a trial of the OX40 agonist ivuxolimab. The clonotype comes from an adult with an advanced solid tumor such as melanoma, head and neck, liver or kidney cancer. The CDR3 DNA is TGTGCCAGTACCACAACAGGGGACAATCAGCCCCAGCATTTT. It codes for CASTTTGDNQPQHF.